This T cell receptor beta chain derives from a study of beta chain features in type 1 diabetes. This clone has only a few counts. Looked up from germline, CDR1 is SGHVS and CDR2 is FNYEAQ. Trimming removed 5 bases from V and 1 base from J; junction bases left unmatched: 3. The CDR3 runs 14 residues. Investigators reverse transcribed all isolated RNA, so they sequenced expressed TCRB transcripts. The data were produced by immunoSEQ multiplex PCR, yet TCRdb's version contains in-frame clones alone and is incomplete. The table lists about half a million clones, 10% to 12% of them singletons, with over 0.035% in the top ten.

Sequencing was carried out using naive CD4+ T cells from blood. V usage is TRBV7-6 and J usage is TRBJ2-5, with TRBD1 matching over 8 bases. This clonotype was sampled from a woman younger than 30 in good health. The CDR3 reads CASSPGTGQETQYF. Written as DNA, the CDR3 is TGTGCCAGCAGCCCTGGGACAGGCCAAGAGACCCAGTACTTC.